What follows are 15 T cell receptor beta chains derived from one specimen sequenced in a study of neurological immune-mediated disorders. TCRdb processed the 5' RACE reads anew with MiXCR; each CDR3 protein has one entry. The table records under 50,000 distinct CDR3 sequences, more than 20% of them present only once. Sequenced: PBMCs. These receptor sequences come from a woman aged 70-85 years in good health.

This clonotype was observed a few times. V is TRBV4-1 and J is TRBJ2-7; a possible D gene is TRBD2 (5 bases). This CDR3 is built from 15 residues. The germline V and J ends were trimmed by 1 base and 3 bases, with 13 bases remaining between them. Germline CDR1 reads MGHRA; CDR2 reads YSYEKL. CDR3: CASSQAITSNYEQYF. CDR3 in DNA: TGCGCCAGCAGCCAAGCCATTACTAGTAACTACGAGCAGTACTTC.

This clonotype was observed at least ten times. V gene TRBV20-1 combines with J gene TRBJ2-6; D is undetermined. There are 14 residues in the CDR3. Germline CDR1 reads DFQATT; CDR2 reads SNEGSKA (reference sequence). V was trimmed by 0 bases and J by 1 base, leaving 4 bases between them. CDR3 residues: CSARDGSGANVLTF. CDR3 in DNA: TGCAGTGCTAGAGATGGGTCTGGGGCCAACGTCCTGACTTTC.

This clonotype was detected many times. The chain is built from TRBV14 and TRBJ2-3; possible D gene TRBD1, 5 bases. V dropped 0 bases and J dropped 0 bases, with 16 bases sitting between them. The V gene's germline CDR1 is SGHDN and CDR2 FVKESK. CDR3 length: 18 residues. In DNA form, the CDR3 reads TGTGCCAGCAGCCAAGATCCCTGGGGCACTGATAGCACAGATACGCAGTATTTT. Its protein is CASSQDPWGTDSTDTQYF.

The chain links TRBV20-1 to TRBJ2-2; D gene ambiguous. The V gene's germline CDR1 is DFQATT and CDR2 SNEGSKA (reference sequence). This CDR3 region has 14 residues. V lost 2 bases and J lost 1, with 8 bases in between. CDR3 DNA: TGCAGTGCTAGATGGCGGCAGAACACCGGGGAGCTGTTTTTT. Its protein product is CSARWRQNTGELFF.

In its sample, this clonotype was seen many times. V gene TRBV20-1 combines with J gene TRBJ2-1, with TRBD2 matching over 12 bases. The germline gives CDR1 DFQATT, CDR2 SNEGSKA (reference sequence). V was clipped by 0 bases and J by 9 bases; unmatched bases: 9. The CDR3 contains 16 residues. The CDR3, as DNA: TGCAGTGCTAGAGAGCCCCCCGCTAGCGGGAGGGTTGAGCAGTTCTTC. This sequence encodes CSAREPPASGRVEQFF.

The chain has TRBV4-1 and TRBJ1-1; no clear D gene. V was shortened by 0 bases and J by 13 bases, with 15 bases between the two germline ends. CDR3 length: 13 amino acids. Germline V lookup: CDR1 MGHRA, CDR2 YSYEKL. The CDR3 region has the DNA TGCGCCAGCAGCCAAGATAGGCTGGGGAATGGTTTCTTT. It codes for CASSQDRLGNGFF.

This clonotype was detected only a few times. The rearrangement uses TRBV4-2 and TRBJ2-3; 15 positions agree with TRBD2. V dropped 3 bases and J dropped 5; count of bases not matched to a gene: 21. The CDR3 runs to 22 residues. Germline lookup yields CDR1 LGHNA and CDR2 YNFKEQ. CDR3 bases: TGTGCCAGCAGCCACCACAGCGGGTCCCGGACTAGCGGGAGGGGTACCGGAGATACGCAGTATTTT. Its protein is CASSHHSGSRTSGRGTGDTQYF.

V gene TRBV5-1 combines with J gene TRBJ2-7, with 7 positions matching TRBD1. V dropped 3 bases and J dropped 5; count of bases not matched to a gene: 2. Germline V lookup: CDR1 SGHRS, CDR2 YFSETQ. This CDR3 is built from 12 residues. This CDR3 is CASSWDRNEQYF. CDR3 coding DNA: TGCGCCAGCAGCTGGGACAGAAACGAGCAGTACTTC.

This clonotype was seen repeatedly, ten times or more. The CDR3 here is CSASRDFYNEQFF. The CDR3 DNA reads TGCAGTGCCAGTCGGGACTTTTACAATGAGCAGTTCTTC. This chain connects TRBV20-1 to TRBJ2-1, with D possibly TRBD2 on 6 matching bases. This CDR3 is built from 13 residues. The V end lost 6 bases, the J end lost 4 bases, and 13 bases lay between the germline ends. Per germline, CDR1 DFQATT and CDR2 SNEGSKA (reference sequence).

The V call is TRBV7-8, the J call TRBJ2-5, with D unclear. The CDR3 consists of 13 residues. The V gene lost 4 bases and the J gene lost 2 bases, with 8 bases spanning the gap. Germline V gene lookup returns CDR1 SGHVS and CDR2 FQNEAQ. CDR3 nucleotide sequence: TGTGCCAGCAGCTCCGGGTTGCAAGAGACCCAGTACTTC. Its protein is CASSSGLQETQYF.

This clonotype appeared many times. The rearrangement links TRBV29-1 to TRBJ2-5, with TRBD2 matching 13 bases. The germline V gene encodes CDR1 SQVTM and CDR2 ANQGSEA. This CDR3 is 16 amino acids long. The V and J ends lost 7 bases and 0 bases, in that order; junction bases with no gene match: 8. CDR3: CSAAGLAGTYQETQYF. CDR3 bases: TGCAGCGCGGCGGGACTAGCGGGAACGTACCAAGAGACCCAGTACTTC.

This clonotype has a handful of counts. The chain combines TRBV5-1 with TRBJ2-7, with no clear D. CDR1 and CDR2 (germline): SGHRS, YFSETQ. V gave up 0 bases and J gave up 1 base, with 11 bases separating them. The CDR3 length is 15 residues. DNA for the CDR3: TGCGCCAGCAGCTTGGGGGCGTCTATATCCTACGAGCAGTACTTC. As protein: CASSLGASISYEQYF.

This clonotype appeared once. This rearrangement joins TRBV5-1 to TRBJ2-5, with TRBD2 identical over 8 bases. The CDR3 contains 17 residues. The trim removed 3 bases at V and 1 base at J, leaving 11 bases unmatched. Germline CDR1 SGHRS, CDR2 YFSETQ. In DNA form, the CDR3 reads TGCGCCAGCAGCTCCCGGGGGGGTATTACCGTCCAAGAGACCCAGTACTTC. It encodes CASSSRGGITVQETQYF.

In its sample, this clonotype was seen many times. V and J are TRBV7-9 and TRBJ1-1; D not certain. The CDR3 loop spans 12 amino acids. CDR1 SEHNR and CDR2 FQNEAQ come from the germline V gene (reference sequence). V gave up 5 bases and J gave up 5 bases, with 9 bases separating them. DNA for the CDR3: TGTGCCAGCAGCCCTAGGGATACTGAAGCTTTCTTT. Translation: CASSPRDTEAFF.

This clonotype showed up many times. The rearrangement links TRBV5-1 to TRBJ2-3; possible D gene TRBD2, 6 bases. The CDR3 spans 15 residues. The germline CDR1 and CDR2 sequences are SGHRS and YFSETQ. Trimming took off 2 bases at V and 6 bases at J, with 16 bases between the two ends. CDR3 protein: CASSFGGRTSDTQYF. The CDR3 nucleotides are TGCGCCAGCAGCTTCGGGGGAAGGACATCGGATACGCAGTATTTT.